The 4 T cell receptor beta chains below come from one sample, sequenced in a study of PD-L1 blockade in urothelial cancer. Assay: immunoSEQ multiplex PCR; the TCRdb copy retains only in-frame clones and omits some. The repertoire holds 30,000 to 40,000 clones, with 90% as singletons. The material sequenced was PBMCs, taken around atezolizumab (anti-PD-L1) treatment. The receptor set was obtained from a man between 65 and 85 years old with urothelial cancer.

CDR3 nucleotide sequence: TGTGCCAGCAGGGGACAGGACAATCAGCCCCAGCATTTT. As protein: CASRGQDNQPQHF. This chain links TRBV28 with TRBJ1-5, with TRBD1 matching 8 bases. The germline V gene has CDR1 MDHEN and CDR2 SYDVKM. After removal of 6 bases from V and 3 bases from J, the junction contained 1 base not matched to a gene. This CDR3 is 13 amino acids long.

This sequence joins TRBV7-3 and TRBJ2-1, with D uncertain. Germline V gene sequence: CDR1 SGHTA, CDR2 FQGTGA. The CDR3 consists of 13 residues. V was trimmed by 0 bases and J by 8 bases, leaving 8 bases between them. In nucleotides, the CDR3 is TGTGCCAGCAGCTTAACGTCAGGCGATGAGCAGTTCTTC. This gives the protein CASSLTSGDEQFF.

The chain links TRBV5-1 to TRBJ2-7, with 7 bases that match TRBD2. In germline, CDR1 is SGHRS, CDR2 YFSETQ. This CDR3 comprises 14 residues. V lost 4 bases and J lost 5; bases outside the gene matches: 9. CDR3 amino acids: CASSGGGAANEQYF. CDR3 DNA sequence: TGCGCCAGCAGCGGGGGAGGGGCAGCAAACGAGCAGTACTTC.

This clone occurred once. The gene calls are TRBV27 and TRBJ2-7; 8 bases are a match to TRBD2. CDR1 and CDR2 from the germline V gene are MNHEY and SMNVEV (reference sequence). The V gene end was trimmed by 7 bases and the J gene end by 3 bases; junction bases not matched to a gene: 11. CDR3 length equals 15 residues. The CDR3 nucleotides read TGTGCCAGCACCCCCCGGGGGGGCAATGGCTACGAGCAGTACTTC. Its translation: CASTPRGGNGYEQYF.